Listed below are T cell receptor beta chains from one sample, sequenced in a study of blood T cell repertoires in COVID-19. The repertoire was sequenced with immunoSEQ multiplex PCR; TCRdb's copy has only in-frame clones and lacks some. The sample includes around 250,000 clones, approximately 84% of them seen just once. Sequencing was performed on peripheral blood. All receptors come from a woman older than 75 with acute or convalescent COVID-19. Each CDR3 is given without its conserved first and last residue. Fields, in order: V gene, CDR3 length, CDR3 protein.

v_call: TRBV30
cdr3_length: 13
cdr3_aa: AWSGQGFFNQPQH

v_call: TRBV3-1/TRBV3-2
cdr3_length: 14
cdr3_aa: ASTFPFLGTPYEQY

v_call: TRBV18
cdr3_length: 11
cdr3_aa: ASSTGENSPLH

v_call: TRBV6-5
cdr3_length: 13
cdr3_aa: ASSTTWGQIEKLF

v_call: TRBV9
cdr3_length: 16
cdr3_aa: ASSPMGPTGGSKNIQY

v_call: TRBV7-2
cdr3_length: 12
cdr3_aa: ASSMRLSQETQY

v_call: TRBV9
cdr3_length: 13
cdr3_aa: ASSVSNMLSRGYT

v_call: TRBV29-1
cdr3_length: 9
cdr3_aa: SVGQGRGYT

v_call: TRBV9
cdr3_length: 13
cdr3_aa: ASSVGGTATDTQY

v_call: TRBV5-4
cdr3_length: 11
cdr3_aa: ASSDDRDQPQH

v_call: TRBV18
cdr3_length: 11
cdr3_aa: ASSPGQQETQY

v_call: TRBV18
cdr3_length: 11
cdr3_aa: ASSPEQYYGYT

v_call: TRBV18
cdr3_length: 12
cdr3_aa: ASSPGQGRQPQH

v_call: TRBV7-8
cdr3_length: 12
cdr3_aa: ASSLATGVVEQF

v_call: TRBV30
cdr3_length: 12
cdr3_aa: AWSVSVRNYGYT